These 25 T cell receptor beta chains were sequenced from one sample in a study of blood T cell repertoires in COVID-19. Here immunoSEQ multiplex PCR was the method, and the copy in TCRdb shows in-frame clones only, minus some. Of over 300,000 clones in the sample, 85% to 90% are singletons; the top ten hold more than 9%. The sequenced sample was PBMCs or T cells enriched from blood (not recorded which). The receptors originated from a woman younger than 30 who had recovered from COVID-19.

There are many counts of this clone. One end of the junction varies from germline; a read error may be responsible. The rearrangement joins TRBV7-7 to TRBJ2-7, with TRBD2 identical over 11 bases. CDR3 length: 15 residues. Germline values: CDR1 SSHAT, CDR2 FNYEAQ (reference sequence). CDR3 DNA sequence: TGTGCTAGCAGCTCGGCACTAGCGGGGGTTGGCGAGCAGTACTTC. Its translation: CASSSALAGVGEQYF.

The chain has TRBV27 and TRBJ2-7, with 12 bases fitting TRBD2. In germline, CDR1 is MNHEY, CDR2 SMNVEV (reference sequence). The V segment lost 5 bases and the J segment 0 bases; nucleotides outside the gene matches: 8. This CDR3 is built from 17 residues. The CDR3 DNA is TGTGCCAGCAGTCCCCAGACTAGCGGGAGCCTCTCCTACGAGCAGTACTTC. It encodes CASSPQTSGSLSYEQYF.

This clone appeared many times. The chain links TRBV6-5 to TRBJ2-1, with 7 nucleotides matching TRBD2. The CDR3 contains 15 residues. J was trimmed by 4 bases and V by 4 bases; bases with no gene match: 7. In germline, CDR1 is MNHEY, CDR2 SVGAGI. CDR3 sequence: CASSFSGGDYNEQFF. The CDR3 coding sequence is TGTGCCAGCAGTTTTTCGGGGGGAGATTACAATGAGCAGTTCTTC.

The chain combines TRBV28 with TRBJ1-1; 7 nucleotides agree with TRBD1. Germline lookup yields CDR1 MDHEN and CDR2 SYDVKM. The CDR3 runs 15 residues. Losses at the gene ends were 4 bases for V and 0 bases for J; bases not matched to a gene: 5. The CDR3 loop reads CASSSPGQLNTEAFF. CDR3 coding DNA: TGTGCCAGCAGTTCCCCGGGACAGTTGAACACTGAAGCTTTCTTT.

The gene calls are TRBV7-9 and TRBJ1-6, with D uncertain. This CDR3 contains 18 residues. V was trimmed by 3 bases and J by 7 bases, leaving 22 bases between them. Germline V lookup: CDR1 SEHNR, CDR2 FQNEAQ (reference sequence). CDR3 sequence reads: CASSLTSATALGNSPLHF. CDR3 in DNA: TGTGCCAGCAGCTTGACTTCCGCAACGGCACTCGGGAATTCACCCCTCCACTTT.

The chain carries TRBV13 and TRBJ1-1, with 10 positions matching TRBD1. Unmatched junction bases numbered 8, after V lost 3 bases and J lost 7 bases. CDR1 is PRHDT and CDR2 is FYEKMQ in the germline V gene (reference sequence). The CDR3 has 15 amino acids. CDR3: CASSLGQGSAREAFF. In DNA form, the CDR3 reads TGTGCCAGCAGCTTGGGACAGGGGTCGGCCCGTGAAGCTTTCTTT.

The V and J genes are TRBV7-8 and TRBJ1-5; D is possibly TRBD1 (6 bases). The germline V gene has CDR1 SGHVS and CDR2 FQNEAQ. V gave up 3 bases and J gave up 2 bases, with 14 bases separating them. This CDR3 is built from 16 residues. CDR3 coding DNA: TGTGCCAGCAGCTTCCACAGGGTGGGAGGCAATCAGCCCCAGCATTTT. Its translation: CASSFHRVGGNQPQHF.

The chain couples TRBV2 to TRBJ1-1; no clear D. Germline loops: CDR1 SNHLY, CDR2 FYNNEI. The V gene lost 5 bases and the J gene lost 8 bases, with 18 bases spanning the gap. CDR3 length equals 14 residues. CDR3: CASSNITAREEAFF. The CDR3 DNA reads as TGTGCCAGCAGTAATATTACAGCCCGGGAGGAAGCTTTCTTT.

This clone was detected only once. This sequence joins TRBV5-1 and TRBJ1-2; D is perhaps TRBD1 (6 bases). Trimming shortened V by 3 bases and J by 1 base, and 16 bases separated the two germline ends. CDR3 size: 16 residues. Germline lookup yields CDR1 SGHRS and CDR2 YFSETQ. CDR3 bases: TGCGCCAGCAGCTCTACTGCTGGACAGCATAACTATGGCTACACCTTC. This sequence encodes CASSSTAGQHNYGYTF.

This CDR3 is CASSSREQAGEQFF. Here the CDR3 DNA reads TGTGCCAGCAGCTCCCGTGAGCAGGCTGGTGAGCAGTTCTTC. This sequence joins TRBV5-4 and TRBJ2-1; D remains unclear. Trimming stripped 3 bases from V and 9 bases from J, with 16 bases between. Germline V gives CDR1 SGHNT, CDR2 YYREEE (reference sequence). The CDR3 extends over 14 amino acids.

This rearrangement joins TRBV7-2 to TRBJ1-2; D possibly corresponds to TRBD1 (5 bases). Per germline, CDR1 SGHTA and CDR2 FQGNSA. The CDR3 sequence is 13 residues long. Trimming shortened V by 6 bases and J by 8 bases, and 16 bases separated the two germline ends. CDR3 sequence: CASRPGGAEGYTF. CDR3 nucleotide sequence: TGTGCCAGCAGACCAGGTGGGGCGGAGGGCTACACCTTC.

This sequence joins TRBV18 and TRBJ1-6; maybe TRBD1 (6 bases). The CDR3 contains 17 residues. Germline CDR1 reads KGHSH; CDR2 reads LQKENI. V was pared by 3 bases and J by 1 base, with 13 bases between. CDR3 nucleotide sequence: TGTGCCAGCTCACCCTTACAGGGAAGGTCCTATAATTCACCCCTCCACTTT. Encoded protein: CASSPLQGRSYNSPLHF.

The CDR3 reads CAISGADSSGNTIYF. CDR3 sequence (DNA): TGTGCCATCAGTGGAGCAGACAGCTCTGGAAACACCATATATTTT. This chain connects TRBV10-3 to TRBJ1-3; a possible D gene is TRBD1 (5 bases). CDR1 and CDR2 (germline): ENHRY, SYGVKD. The V end was cut by 4 bases, the J end by 0 bases, with 10 bases between. This CDR3 is 15 amino acids long.

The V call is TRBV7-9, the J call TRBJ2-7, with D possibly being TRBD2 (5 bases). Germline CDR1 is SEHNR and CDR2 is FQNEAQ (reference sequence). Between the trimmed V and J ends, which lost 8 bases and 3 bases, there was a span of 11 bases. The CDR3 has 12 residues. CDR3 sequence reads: CASGRESYEQYF. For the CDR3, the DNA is TGTGCCAGCGGACGGGAAAGCTACGAGCAGTACTTC.

The DNA for the CDR3 is TGTGCCAGTAGTATAGCCGAAACGGACAGTGCCGAGCAGTACTTC. The encoded protein is CASSIAETDSAEQYF. V and J are TRBV19 and TRBJ2-7, with D possibly matching TRBD1 (6 bases). The CDR3 has 15 residues. The ends were cut back, 1 base at V and 6 bases at J, with 16 bases in the middle. In germline, CDR1 is LNHDA, CDR2 SQIVND (reference sequence).

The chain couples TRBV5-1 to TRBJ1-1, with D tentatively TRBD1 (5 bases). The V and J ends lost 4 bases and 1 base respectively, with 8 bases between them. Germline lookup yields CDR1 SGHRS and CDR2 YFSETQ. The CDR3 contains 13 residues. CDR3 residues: CASSVGGNTEAFF. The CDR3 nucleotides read TGCGCCAGCAGCGTCGGGGGGAACACTGAAGCTTTCTTT.

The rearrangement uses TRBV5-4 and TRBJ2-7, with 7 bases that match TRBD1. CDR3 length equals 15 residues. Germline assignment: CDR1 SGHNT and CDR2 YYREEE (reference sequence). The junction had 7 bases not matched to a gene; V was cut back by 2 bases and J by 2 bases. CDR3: CASSFTGENPYEQYF. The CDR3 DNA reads TGTGCCAGCAGCTTCACAGGGGAAAATCCCTACGAGCAGTACTTC.

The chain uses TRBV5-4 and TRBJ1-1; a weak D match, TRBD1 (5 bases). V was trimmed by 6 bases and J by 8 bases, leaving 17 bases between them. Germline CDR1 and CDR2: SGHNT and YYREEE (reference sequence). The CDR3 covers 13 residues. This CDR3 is CASNLGRSGEAFF. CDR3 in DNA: TGTGCCAGCAACCTCGGACGATCAGGGGAAGCTTTCTTT.

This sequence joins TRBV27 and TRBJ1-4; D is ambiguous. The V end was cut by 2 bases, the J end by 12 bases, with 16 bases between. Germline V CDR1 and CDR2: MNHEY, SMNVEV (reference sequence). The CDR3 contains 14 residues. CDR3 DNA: TGTGCCAGCAGTTTACTTCGAACGGGTTATCAACTGTTTTTT. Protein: CASSLLRTGYQLFF.

CDR3: CASSYWTSGTSEETQYF. Here the CDR3 DNA reads TGTGCCAGCTCATACTGGACTAGCGGGACATCTGAAGAGACCCAGTACTTC. The gene calls are TRBV18 and TRBJ2-5; 12 positions match TRBD2. From germline, CDR1 is KGHSH and CDR2 LQKENI. The CDR3 is 17 residues long. The trim removed 5 bases at V and 3 bases at J, leaving 10 bases unmatched.

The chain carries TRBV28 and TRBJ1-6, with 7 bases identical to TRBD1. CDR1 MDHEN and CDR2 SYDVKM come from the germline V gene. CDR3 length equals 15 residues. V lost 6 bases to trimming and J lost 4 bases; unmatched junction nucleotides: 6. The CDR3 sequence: CASSPGTAYNSPLHF. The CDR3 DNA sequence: TGTGCCAGCAGCCCCGGGACAGCTTATAATTCACCCCTCCACTTT.

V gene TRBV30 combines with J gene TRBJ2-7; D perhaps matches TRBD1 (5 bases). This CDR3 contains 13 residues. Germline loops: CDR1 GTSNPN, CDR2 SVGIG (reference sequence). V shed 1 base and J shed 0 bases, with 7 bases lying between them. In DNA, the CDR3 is TGTGCCTGGAGTGAACAGGTCTCCTACGAGCAGTACTTC. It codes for CAWSEQVSYEQYF.

Here the CDR3 DNA reads TGTGCCAGCAGCATTTCCGGGACACCCAACGAGCAGTACTTC. It codes for CASSISGTPNEQYF. The chain combines TRBV5-6 with TRBJ2-7; maybe TRBD1 (6 bases). V shed 4 bases and J shed 5 bases, with 16 bases lying between them. The CDR3 spans 14 residues. CDR1 is SGHDT and CDR2 is YYEEEE in the germline V gene.

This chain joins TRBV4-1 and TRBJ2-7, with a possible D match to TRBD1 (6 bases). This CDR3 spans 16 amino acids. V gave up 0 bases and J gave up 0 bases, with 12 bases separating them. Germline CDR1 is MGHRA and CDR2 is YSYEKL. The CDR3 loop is CASSQDRTDGSYEQYF. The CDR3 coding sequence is TGCGCCAGCAGCCAAGATAGGACAGATGGCTCCTACGAGCAGTACTTC.

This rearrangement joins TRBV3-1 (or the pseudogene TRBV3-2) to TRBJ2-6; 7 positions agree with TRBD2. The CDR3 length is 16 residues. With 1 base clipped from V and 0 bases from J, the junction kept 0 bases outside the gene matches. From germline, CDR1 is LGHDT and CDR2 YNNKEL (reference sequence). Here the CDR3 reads CASSQAGGSGANVLTF. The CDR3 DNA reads TGTGCCAGCAGCCAAGCGGGGGGCTCTGGGGCCAACGTCCTGACTTTC.